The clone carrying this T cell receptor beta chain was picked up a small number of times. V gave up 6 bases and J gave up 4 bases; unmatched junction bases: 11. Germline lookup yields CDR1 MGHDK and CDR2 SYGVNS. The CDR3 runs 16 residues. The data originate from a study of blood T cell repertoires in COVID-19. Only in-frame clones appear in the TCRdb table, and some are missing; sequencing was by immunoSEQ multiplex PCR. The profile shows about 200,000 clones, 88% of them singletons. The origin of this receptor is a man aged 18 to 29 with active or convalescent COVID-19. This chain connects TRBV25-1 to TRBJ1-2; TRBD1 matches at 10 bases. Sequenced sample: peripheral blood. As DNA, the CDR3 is TGTGCCAGCAGCGCCTCGGGGACAGGGGAGAGCTATGGCTACACCTTC. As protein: CASSASGTGESYGYTF.